The rows below give T cell receptor beta chains drawn from one sample of a study of CD8 T cells in ankylosing spondylitis. In TCRdb, the 5' RACE reads were re-called with MiXCR into one record per CDR3 protein. The data show approximately 290,000 distinct CDR3 sequences, 20% to 25% seen once. Sequenced material: blood, either unsorted or a sorted T cell fraction (not recorded which). Receptors originate from a female donor with ankylosing spondylitis or in good health (not recorded which). CDR3s leave out the opening cysteine and the closing phenylalanine or tryptophan.

>TRBV20-1
SAKSGRAVYEQY
>TRBV18
ASSPGASGGNTIY
>TRBV6-5
ASSYRGPQPQH
>TRBV18
ASSPPAPLAGAYEQY
>TRBV20-1
SAREGGNQPQH
>TRBV20-1
SARLKRDRYNEQF
>TRBV20-1
SARAFSVPGDTQY
>TRBV5-6
ASSPRLEADTQY
>TRBV24-1
ATSDTGQGADTQY
>TRBV24-1
ATSWGGHEQF
>TRBV20-1
SAMRPNRDGYT
>TRBV7-9
ASSLGLANVLT
>TRBV10-3
AIMQKVLSGNNEQF
>TRBV9
ASSVATGGGQENTEAF
>TRBV20-1
SAWTSGPGELF
>TRBV7-2
ASSLSQVSYEQY
>TRBV20-1
SARDGTANTEAF
>TRBV5-8
ASSLEAGVGDTQY
>TRBV9
ASSDRPSGSGDEQY
>TRBV7-9
ASSTSGSYEQY
>TRBV7-6
ASSLAQGRYSSPQETQY
>TRBV12-3/TRBV12-4
ASSNQGVGEQF
>TRBV7-6
ASSRTGSSYNEQF
>TRBV5-1
ASTGQGDDTEAF